The rows below give T cell receptor beta chains drawn from one sample of a study of early T cells in non-severe SARS-CoV-2 infection. TCRdb analysed the 5' RACE reads with MiXCR anew, one entry per CDR3 protein. This table holds 25,000 to 30,000 distinct CDR3 sequences, approximately 4.3% found once. Sequencing used whole blood. All receptors derive from an adult who was a healthcare worker with PCR-confirmed SARS-CoV-2 infection or an uninfected control (not recorded which). Both conserved end residues are part of each CDR3. A D gene is named only where the DNA matches it firmly. Clone size is shown for a subset of rows, as once, few, many or a class of expanded clone.

D	size	V	J	CDR3	DNA
-	-	TRBV21-1	TRBJ1-6	CASSGKVSPLHF	TGTGCCAGCAGCGGAAAGGTTTCACCCCTCCACTTT
TRBD2	many	TRBV3-1	TRBJ2-7	CASSPSGISSYEQYF	TGTGCCAGCAGCCCTAGCGGGATAAGCTCCTACGAGCAGTACTTC
TRBD2	many	TRBV5-1	TRBJ2-1	CASSLQRERDEQFF	TGCGCCAGCAGCTTGCAGCGGGAGCGCGATGAGCAGTTCTTC
-	many	TRBV10-3	TRBJ1-1	CAISRDKKNTEAFF	TGTGCCATCAGCAGGGACAAAAAGAACACTGAAGCTTTCTTT
-	many	TRBV7-2	TRBJ2-4	CASRLGGGGKNIQYF	TGTGCCAGCCGCCTGGGGGGCGGCGGCAAAAACATTCAGTACTTC
-	few	TRBV3-1	TRBJ1-6	CASSQVGGNSPLHF	TGTGCCAGCAGCCAAGTGGGCGGGAATTCACCCCTCCACTTT
-	few	TRBV12-3/TRBV12-4	TRBJ2-2	CASSPDGSMNTGELFF	TGTGCCAGCAGCCCCGATGGTAGCATGAACACCGGGGAGCTGTTTTTT
-	medium-sized	TRBV5-1	TRBJ2-3	CASSDLPDSADTQYF	TGCGCCAGCAGCGACCTCCCAGACAGTGCAGATACGCAGTATTTT
-	-	TRBV5-1	TRBJ2-6	CASSLGQSSGANVLTF	TGCGCCAGCAGCTTGGGACAGAGCTCTGGGGCCAACGTCCTGACTTTC
-	many	TRBV7-3	TRBJ2-2	CASSLYRADTGELFF	TGTGCCAGCAGCTTATACAGGGCGGACACCGGGGAGCTGTTTTTT
-	many	TRBV3-1	TRBJ1-5	CASSQYEGHQPQHF	TGTGCCAGCAGCCAATACGAAGGGCATCAGCCCCAGCATTTT
-	-	TRBV7-9	TRBJ1-5	CASSLADSNQPQHF	TGTGCCAGCAGCTTAGCCGACAGCAATCAGCCCCAGCATTTT
-	many	TRBV29-1	TRBJ2-1	CSVDRGGNEQFF	TGCAGCGTTGATAGGGGCGGGAATGAGCAGTTCTTC
-	-	TRBV20-1	TRBJ2-3	CSAPWPAFFTDTQYF	TGCAGTGCTCCCTGGCCCGCGTTTTTCACAGATACGCAGTATTTT
-	many	TRBV11-2	TRBJ2-1	CASTLLGAGAYNEQFF	TGTGCCAGCACCCTCCTGGGGGCGGGGGCGTACAATGAGCAGTTCTTC
-	few	TRBV11-2	TRBJ1-1	CASSPTLEGHTEAFF	TGTGCCAGCAGCCCCACACTTGAGGGGCACACTGAAGCTTTCTTT
TRBD2	-	TRBV28	TRBJ2-3	CASSGWGGSTSTDTQYF	TGTGCCAGCAGTGGGTGGGGGGGTTCCACTAGCACAGATACGCAGTATTTT
-	many	TRBV18	TRBJ2-5	CASSPGPDRETQYF	TGTGCCAGCTCACCGGGGCCCGACCGAGAGACCCAGTACTTC
-	few	TRBV4-1	TRBJ1-3	CASSQIRLEGDTIYF	TGCGCCAGCAGCCAAATCAGGCTGGAGGGCGACACCATATATTTT
TRBD2	many	TRBV12-3/TRBV12-4	TRBJ2-6	CASRLAGPFSGANVLTF	TGTGCCAGCAGACTAGCGGGTCCCTTCTCTGGGGCCAACGTCCTGACTTTC
TRBD2	medium-sized	TRBV18	TRBJ2-3	CASSRGSGTGDTQYF	TGTGCCAGCTCCCGAGGAAGCGGGACGGGAGATACGCAGTATTTT
-	many	TRBV5-1	TRBJ2-7	CASSLEGGSYEQYF	TGCGCCAGCAGCTTGGAAGGCGGATCCTACGAGCAGTACTTC
-	few	TRBV28	TRBJ1-6	CASSFRSSYNSPLHF	TGTGCCAGCAGTTTCCGGAGCTCCTATAATTCACCCCTCCACTTT
-	few	TRBV20-1	TRBJ2-7	CSARGGYEQYF	TGCAGTGCTAGGGGTGGCTACGAGCAGTACTTC
-	many	TRBV3-1	TRBJ1-6	CASSQGTEYNSPLHF	TGTGCCAGCAGCCAAGGGACAGAGTATAATTCACCCCTCCACTTT
-	many	TRBV11-2	TRBJ2-2	CASSLEPLGELFF	TGTGCCAGCAGCTTAGAGCCCTTGGGGGAGCTGTTTTTT
TRBD1	many	TRBV3-1	TRBJ2-5	CASSQGTGGAETQYF	TGTGCCAGCAGCCAAGGGACAGGTGGGGCTGAGACCCAGTACTTC
-	many	TRBV5-1	TRBJ2-3	CASSLGGTAGTDTQYF	TGCGCCAGCAGCTTGGGTGGGACGGCCGGCACAGATACGCAGTATTTT
-	many	TRBV14	TRBJ2-3	CASSHAQLGRGTDTQYF	TGTGCCAGCAGCCATGCTCAACTGGGCCGGGGTACAGATACGCAGTATTTT
TRBD2	-	TRBV20-1	TRBJ2-3	CSARFSGGDTQYF	TGCAGTGCTAGATTCAGCGGGGGGGATACGCAGTATTTT
-	many	TRBV4-1	TRBJ1-1	CASSQDLIFNTEAFF	TGCGCCAGCAGCCAAGATCTGATCTTTAACACTGAAGCTTTCTTT
TRBD1	-	TRBV6-6	TRBJ2-1	CASSSPLYRDRVSDNEQFF	TGTGCCAGCAGTTCCCCACTTTACCGGGACAGGGTTTCGGACAATGAGCAGTTCTTC
TRBD2	-	TRBV28	TRBJ2-5	CASSPKGLAGVKTQYF	TGTGCCAGCAGCCCAAAGGGACTAGCGGGAGTAAAGACCCAGTACTTC
-	many	TRBV3-1	TRBJ1-2	CASSIRDRDYTF	TGTGCCAGCAGCATTAGGGACCGAGACTACACCTTC
-	many	TRBV5-1	TRBJ2-1	CASSSLQGLKDNEQFF	TGCGCCAGCAGCTCATTACAGGGACTTAAGGACAATGAGCAGTTCTTC
-	many	TRBV19	TRBJ2-1	CASSIDHRAGYNEQFF	TGTGCCAGTAGTATAGATCACAGGGCGGGCTACAATGAGCAGTTCTTC
-	many	TRBV2	TRBJ2-5	CASTNDGPSQETQYF	TGTGCCAGCACCAATGACGGGCCCTCCCAAGAGACCCAGTACTTC
-	many	TRBV29-1	TRBJ2-1	CSAARTPSDEQFF	TGCAGCGCCGCAAGGACTCCCAGCGATGAGCAGTTCTTC
-	many	TRBV7-9	TRBJ1-4	CASSLDGTQNEKLFF	TGTGCCAGCAGCTTAGACGGCACTCAGAACGAAAAACTGTTTTTT
-	many	TRBV6-5	TRBJ2-7	CASSYSKGGSEQYF	TGTGCCAGCAGTTACTCGAAGGGAGGTTCTGAGCAGTACTTC
-	few	TRBV4-2	TRBJ1-2	CASSQGQKGDGYTF	TGTGCCAGCAGCCAAGGACAGAAGGGGGATGGCTACACCTTC
-	many	TRBV3-1	TRBJ2-7	CASSQQGDGDEQYF	TGTGCCAGCAGCCAACAAGGGGATGGGGACGAGCAGTACTTC
-	medium-sized	TRBV5-1	TRBJ2-3	CASSQGDPRTDTQYF	TGCGCCAGCAGTCAGGGTGACCCCCGCACAGATACGCAGTATTTT
-	many	TRBV28	TRBJ1-4	CASSFFDGKRATNEKLFF	TGTGCCAGCAGTTTCTTCGACGGAAAGCGTGCAACTAATGAAAAACTGTTTTTT
-	many	TRBV6-1	TRBJ1-5	CASSFQGTGPQHF	TGTGCCAGCAGTTTTCAGGGAACCGGGCCCCAGCATTTT
-	many	TRBV9	TRBJ1-5	CASSVVDGQPQHF	TGTGCCAGCAGCGTAGTCGATGGGCAGCCCCAGCATTTT
-	many	TRBV5-4	TRBJ1-1	CASSSKSGLYGAFF	TGTGCCAGCAGCTCGAAATCCGGGCTTTACGGAGCTTTCTTT
-	many	TRBV28	TRBJ1-1	CASSSGLMNTEAFF	TGTGCCAGCAGTTCAGGGCTCATGAACACTGAAGCTTTCTTT
TRBD2	medium-sized	TRBV19	TRBJ2-7	CASTMGGGEQYF	TGTGCCAGTACCATGGGCGGGGGCGAGCAGTACTTC
-	many	TRBV27	TRBJ2-7	CASSLRPQSAYEQYF	TGTGCCAGCAGTTTACGCCCACAGAGCGCCTATGAGCAGTACTTC